What follows are 10 T cell receptor beta chains derived from one specimen sequenced in a study of T cell repertoires in cytomegalovirus infection. MiXCR, run by TCRdb on the reads, gives a single entry per CDR3 protein. The repertoire includes 490,000 or so distinct CDR3 sequences, about 10% of them detected once, and more than 8.5% sits in the top ten. The sample taken for sequencing was PBMCs. The source is a human donor in good health (CMV status not recorded). Some clones in this sample may be carry-over from other donors' samples.

This clonotype showed up many times. The chain uses TRBV5-1 and TRBJ2-4, with a tentative D call TRBD1 (5 bases). The CDR3 extends over 16 amino acids. V lost 2 bases, J lost 0 bases, and 12 bases lay in between. Germline CDR1 is SGHRS and CDR2 is YFSETQ. The CDR3 DNA reads TGCGCCAGCAGCTTTGGCTTAGGGGTAGCCAAAAACATTCAGTACTTC. Residues: CASSFGLGVAKNIQYF.

This clonotype was recorded many times. V gene TRBV7-9 combines with J gene TRBJ2-5; the D is unclear. With 1 base removed from V and 5 bases from J, the gap between germline ends came to 14 bases. Germline loops: CDR1 SEHNR, CDR2 FQNEAQ (reference sequence). The length of the CDR3 is 15 residues. The CDR3 nucleotides read TGTGCCAGCAGCTTAGGAGCCGCACTTCGGGAGACCCAGTACTTC. As protein: CASSLGAALRETQYF.

This clonotype has more than one count but fewer than ten. The chain is built from TRBV4-2 and TRBJ1-2; D is perhaps TRBD1 (6 bases). Germline V gene data show CDR1 as LGHNA and CDR2 as YNFKEQ. This CDR3 region has 15 residues. V was pared by 5 bases and J by 3 bases, with 16 bases between. CDR3: CASSFQAGGDYGYTF. CDR3 in DNA: TGTGCCAGCAGCTTTCAGGCGGGGGGCGACTATGGCTACACCTTC.

This clonotype was recorded many times. The V and J genes are TRBV7-9 and TRBJ2-7; 7 bases align to TRBD1. The germline V gene has CDR1 SEHNR and CDR2 FQNEAQ (reference sequence). The CDR3 covers 16 residues. Germline trimming cut 5 bases from V and 2 bases from J; bases unmatched to any gene: 12. CDR3 protein: CASSPTGAKGAYEQYF. CDR3 nucleotide sequence: TGTGCCAGCAGCCCAACAGGGGCAAAGGGGGCCTACGAGCAGTACTTC.

The table lists this clonotype with many counts. Here the CDR3 reads CASSLASQTYEQYF. CDR3 in DNA: TGTGCCAGCAGCTTAGCCAGCCAGACCTACGAGCAGTACTTC. The chain links TRBV7-9 to TRBJ2-7, with D uncertain. Trimming stripped 0 bases from V and 2 bases from J, with 8 bases between. Germline lookup yields CDR1 SEHNR and CDR2 FQNEAQ (reference sequence). This CDR3 is 14 amino acids long. Supplemented by reference TRBV7-9 and TRBJ2-7, the full variable domain reads DTGVSQNPRHKITKRGQNVTFRCDPISEHNRLYWYRQTLGQGPEFLTYFQNEAQLEKSRLLSDRFSAERPKGSFSTLEIQRTEQGDSAMYLCASSLASQTYEQYFGPGTRLTVT.

This clonotype appeared many times. The V gene is TRBV6-1, the J gene TRBJ2-7, with D perhaps TRBD2 (5 bases). Trimming cost V 6 bases and J 4 bases, with 22 bases left between them. Looked up from germline, CDR1 is MNHNS and CDR2 is SASEGT. There are 16 residues in the CDR3. CDR3 loop: CASSRLVAGEGYEQYF. The DNA for the CDR3 is TGTGCCAGCAGCCGGCTTGTGGCAGGAGAGGGTTACGAGCAGTACTTC.

Many counts were recorded for this clonotype. The chain links TRBV14 to TRBJ1-1; the match to TRBD1 covers 9 bases. Germline V gene lookup returns CDR1 SGHDN and CDR2 FVKESK. With 3 bases clipped from V and 4 bases from J, the junction kept 12 bases outside the gene matches. The CDR3 covers 17 residues. CDR3 protein: CASSQGYRGRSSTEAFF. The CDR3 nucleotides read TGTGCCAGCAGCCAGGGTTACAGGGGGCGGTCCTCCACTGAAGCTTTCTTT.

The table lists this clonotype with a few counts. The J gene is TRBJ1-3, the V gene TRBV5-6; D possibly corresponds to TRBD1 (5 bases). Trimming removed 4 bases from V and 0 bases from J, with 17 bases in between. This CDR3 is built from 17 residues. The germline gives CDR1 SGHDT, CDR2 YYEEEE. This chain's CDR3 is CASSPSPGRYSGNTIYF. The DNA for the CDR3 is TGTGCCAGCAGCCCATCTCCGGGACGGTACTCTGGAAACACCATATATTTT. Based on the CDR3 plus reference TRBV5-6 and TRBJ1-3, the full variable domain is DAGVTQSPTHLIKTRGQQVTLRCSPKSGHDTVSWYQQALGQGPQFIFQYYEEEERQRGNFPDRFSGHQFPNYSSELNVNALLLGDSALYLCASSPSPGRYSGNTIYFGEGSWLTVV.

This clonotype was found many times. The chain has TRBV6-1 and TRBJ2-2; D gene ambiguous. CDR1 is MNHNS and CDR2 is SASEGT in the germline V gene. This CDR3 comprises 16 residues. The ends were cut back, 2 bases at V and 1 base at J, with 11 bases in the middle. CDR3 sequence: CASSELPVQNTGELFF. Here the CDR3 DNA reads TGTGCCAGCAGTGAACTGCCAGTTCAGAACACCGGGGAGCTGTTTTTT.

This clonotype was seen only a few times. J is TRBJ1-5 and V is TRBV20-1; TRBD1 matches at 8 bases. J lost 4 bases, V lost 6 bases, and 5 bases had no gene match. The length of the CDR3 is 13 residues. Germline CDR1 and CDR2: DFQATT and SNEGSKA (reference sequence). This CDR3 reads CSATGDRNQPQHF. The CDR3 DNA is TGCAGTGCGACAGGGGATCGGAATCAGCCCCAGCATTTT.